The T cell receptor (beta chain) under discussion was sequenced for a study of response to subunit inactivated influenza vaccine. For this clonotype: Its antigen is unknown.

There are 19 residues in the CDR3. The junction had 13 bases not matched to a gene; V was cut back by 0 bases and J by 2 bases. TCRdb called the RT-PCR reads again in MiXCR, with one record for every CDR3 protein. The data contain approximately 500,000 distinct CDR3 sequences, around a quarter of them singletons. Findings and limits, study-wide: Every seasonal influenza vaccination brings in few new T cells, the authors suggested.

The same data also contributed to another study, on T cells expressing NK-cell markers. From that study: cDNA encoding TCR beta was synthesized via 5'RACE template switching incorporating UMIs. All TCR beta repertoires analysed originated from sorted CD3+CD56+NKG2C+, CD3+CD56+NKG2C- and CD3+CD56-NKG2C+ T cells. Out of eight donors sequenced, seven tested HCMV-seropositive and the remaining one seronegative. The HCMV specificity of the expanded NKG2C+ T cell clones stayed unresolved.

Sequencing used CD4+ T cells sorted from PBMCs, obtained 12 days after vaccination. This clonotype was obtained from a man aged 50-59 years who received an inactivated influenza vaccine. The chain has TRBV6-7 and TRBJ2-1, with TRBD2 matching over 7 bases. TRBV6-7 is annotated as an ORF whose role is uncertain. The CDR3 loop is CASSYSIVRLAVTYNEQFF. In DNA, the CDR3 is TGTGCCAGCAGTTACTCGATTGTCCGGCTAGCGGTTACCTACAATGAGCAGTTCTTC.